The 21 T cell receptor beta chains in this list originate from one sample, sequenced in a study of PD-1 blockade in classical Hodgkin lymphoma. Using immunoSEQ multiplex PCR, the repertoire was profiled, and TCRdb retains in-frame clones only, with some absent. The sample consists of under 35,000 clones, less than 90% of them appearing once. This sample's time point: newly diagnosed, previously untreated cHL patient sample. Purification of CD4+ T cells from thawed PBMCs was performed via magnetic negative selection. The sample comprised CD4+ T cells from blood. The receptors were gathered from a human donor with classical Hodgkin lymphoma.

The V call is TRBV6-6, the J call TRBJ2-1, with D unresolved. V lost 11 bases to trimming and J lost 9 bases, with 14 bases between them. CDR3 size: 11 residues. Germline assignment: CDR1 MNHNY and CDR2 SVGAGI (reference sequence). CDR3 DNA: TGTGCCGCTTCGACACTATTTGAGCAGTTCTTC. It yields the protein CAASTLFEQFF.

The chain is built from TRBV5-1 and TRBJ1-5; TRBD1 might be the D (6 bases). The germline gives CDR1 SGHRS, CDR2 YFSETQ. V lost 4 bases and J lost 7, with 12 bases in between. The CDR3 is 13 residues long. As DNA, the CDR3 is TGCGCCAGCAGCCTGGGGAGGGGGCAGCCCCAGCATTTT. Translation: CASSLGRGQPQHF.

This rearrangement joins TRBV5-5 to TRBJ2-3; 14 positions agree with TRBD2. CDR1 and CDR2 from the germline V gene are SGHKS and YYEKEE (reference sequence). The CDR3 contains 16 residues. Germline trimming cut 4 bases from V and 2 bases from J; bases unmatched to any gene: 3. This CDR3 is CASSTGLAGATDTQYF. CDR3 DNA: TGTGCCAGCAGCACGGGACTAGCGGGGGCCACAGATACGCAGTATTTT.

This chain uses TRBV9 with TRBJ1-1; no definite D call. The V end was cut by 2 bases, the J end by 0 bases, with 5 bases between. CDR1 SGDLS and CDR2 YYNGEE come from the germline V gene. This CDR3 region has 13 residues. In nucleotides, the CDR3 is TGTGCCAGCAGCGTTTCTGTGAACACTGAAGCTTTCTTT. Protein product: CASSVSVNTEAFF.

Only one count was recorded for this clone. This rearrangement joins TRBV11-3 to TRBJ1-3; D uncertain. Trimming removed 0 bases from V and 3 bases from J, with 9 bases in between. The germline CDR1 and CDR2 sequences are SGHNT and YENEEA. This CDR3 has 15 amino acids. CDR3 protein: CASSLDRTFGNTIYF. In DNA, the CDR3 is TGTGCCAGCAGCTTAGATCGCACATTTGGAAACACCATATATTTT.

The V call is TRBV6-5, the J call TRBJ1-2; TRBD1 is a possible D gene (6 bases). Germline CDR1 is MNHEY and CDR2 is SVGAGI. This CDR3 region has 14 residues. The germline V and J ends were trimmed by 4 bases and 0 bases, with 9 bases remaining between them. The CDR3 protein is CASSLRQANYGYTF. CDR3 in DNA: TGTGCCAGCAGTTTAAGACAGGCTAACTATGGCTACACCTTC.

The chain carries TRBV5-1 and TRBJ2-2; 8 positions agree with TRBD2. V lost 4 bases to trimming and J lost 6 bases; unmatched junction nucleotides: 5. Germline values: CDR1 SGHRS, CDR2 YFSETQ. The CDR3 loop spans 14 amino acids. CDR3 DNA: TGCGCCAGCAGCCGGGGGGGCTCGTCCGGGGAGCTGTTTTTT. Its protein is CASSRGGSSGELFF.

V and J are TRBV5-1 and TRBJ2-5, with 7 bases aligning to TRBD1. CDR1 SGHRS and CDR2 YFSETQ come from the germline V gene. The V and J ends lost 4 bases and 5 bases, in that order; junction bases with no gene match: 17. The CDR3 length is 17 residues. CDR3 sequence: CASSRSGTATRRETQYF. The CDR3 region has the DNA TGCGCCAGCAGCCGATCCGGGACAGCCACTCGGAGGGAGACCCAGTACTTC.

The chain employs TRBV18 and TRBJ1-1; D uncertain. Germline CDR1 and CDR2: KGHSH and LQKENI. CDR3 length: 14 residues. The germline V and J ends were trimmed by 3 bases and 0 bases, with 8 bases remaining between them. This CDR3 reads CASSPGLMNTEAFF. For the CDR3, the DNA is TGTGCCAGCTCACCCGGGTTAATGAACACTGAAGCTTTCTTT.

This chain joins TRBV6-6 and TRBJ1-5; D is undetermined. This CDR3 is built from 12 residues. Deletions cut 0 bases from V and 6 bases from J, with 3 bases between. Germline-derived CDR1 and CDR2 are MNHNY and SVGAGI (reference sequence). The CDR3 is CASSYSVQPQHF. The CDR3 coding sequence is TGTGCCAGCAGTTACTCGGTTCAGCCCCAGCATTTT.

V is TRBV11-2 and J is TRBJ1-4; D remains ambiguous. V was shortened by 3 bases and J by 0 bases, with 11 bases between the two germline ends. This CDR3 is built from 16 residues. CDR1 is SGHAT and CDR2 is FQNNGV in the germline V gene. The CDR3 DNA is TGTGCCAGCAGCTTCCAGGCTGGGGCAACTAATGAAAAACTGTTTTTT. It is translated as CASSFQAGATNEKLFF.

CDR3 DNA sequence: TGCGCCAGCCAGACAGGGAATTTTCATGAAGCTTTCTTT. It specifies CASQTGNFHEAFF. The chain uses TRBV10-2 and TRBJ1-1, with 7 bases lining up with TRBD1. Per germline, CDR1 WSHSY and CDR2 SAAADI. CDR3 length equals 13 residues. V dropped 8 bases and J dropped 7; count of bases not matched to a gene: 10.

This clone showed up just once. The chain employs TRBV5-6 and TRBJ1-1; D not certain. CDR3 length: 15 residues. The germline gives CDR1 SGHDT, CDR2 YYEEEE. The V end lost 4 bases, the J end lost 1 base, and 14 bases lay between the germline ends. The CDR3 sequence is CASSPRTVSNTEAFF. CDR3 nucleotides: TGTGCCAGCAGCCCTCGAACAGTGTCGAACACTGAAGCTTTCTTT.

The chain joins TRBV25-1 to TRBJ2-5; D gene unclear. CDR1 is MGHDK, CDR2 SYGVNS, per germline. The CDR3 is 16 residues long. Trimming left V 6 bases short and J 3 bases short, with 20 bases between. The DNA of the CDR3 is TGTGCCAGCAGCGATGGCCGGAGTGTGAGCAAAGAGACCCAGTACTTC. Translating it yields CASSDGRSVSKETQYF.

The J gene is TRBJ2-1, the V gene TRBV19; 10 positions agree with TRBD1. Germline V lookup: CDR1 LNHDA, CDR2 SQIVND (reference sequence). Trimming removed 5 bases from V and 9 bases from J; junction bases left unmatched: 7. This CDR3 is built from 14 residues. CDR3 region: CASSPGQGLSEQFF. CDR3 DNA sequence: TGTGCCAGTAGTCCGGGACAGGGGCTAAGTGAGCAGTTCTTC.

V and J are TRBV30 and TRBJ2-5, with 11 bases identical to TRBD2. This CDR3 has 15 residues. Germline CDR1 and CDR2: GTSNPN and SVGIG (reference sequence). The trim removed 5 bases at V and 5 bases at J, leaving 10 bases unmatched. For the CDR3, the DNA is TGTGCCTGGGCTATAGCGGGAGGGCCGTGGGAGACCCAGTACTTC. It yields the protein CAWAIAGGPWETQYF.

The rearrangement uses TRBV27 and TRBJ2-5; TRBD2 matches 11 bases. CDR1 MNHEY and CDR2 SMNVEV come from the germline V gene (reference sequence). The CDR3 is 17 residues long. Trimming cost V 7 bases and J 5 bases; bases outside gene matches: 15. This CDR3 reads CASTDLTSGRSKETQYF. The CDR3 bases are TGTGCCAGCACCGATTTAACTAGCGGGAGATCTAAGGAGACCCAGTACTTC.

The rearrangement joins TRBV7-3 to TRBJ2-7, with no clear D. The CDR3 runs 15 residues. Germline V CDR1 and CDR2: SGHTA, FQGTGA. Trimming removed 5 bases at V and 5 bases at J, with 19 bases between. DNA of the CDR3: TGTGCCAGCAGCCTACCCCGGGCCAGGCCCCACGAGCAGTACTTC. It translates to CASSLPRARPHEQYF.

This chain joins TRBV6-1 and TRBJ2-3; D gene uncertain. CDR1 is MNHNS and CDR2 is SASEGT in the germline V gene. The CDR3 is 15 amino acids. V lost 6 bases and J 0 bases, leaving 13 bases between the germline ends. This CDR3 reads CASSITDPSTDTQYF. DNA for the CDR3: TGTGCCAGCAGCATCACAGACCCTAGCACAGATACGCAGTATTTT.

The chain carries TRBV6-5 and TRBJ1-3, with D hard to call. This CDR3 spans 14 amino acids. Trimming removed 6 bases at V and 0 bases at J, with 9 bases between. From germline, CDR1 is MNHEY and CDR2 SVGAGI. As DNA, the CDR3 is TGTGCCAGCAGCCTCAAGAGCTCTGGAAACACCATATATTTT. Residues: CASSLKSSGNTIYF.

This chain links TRBV6-5 with TRBJ1-3; D perhaps matches TRBD1 (5 bases). The CDR3 consists of 12 residues. Germline V CDR1 and CDR2: MNHEY, SVGAGI. The V and J ends lost 5 bases and 9 bases respectively, with 11 bases between them. The chain's CDR3 is CASSPRGGTIYF. Here the CDR3 DNA reads TGTGCCAGCAGTCCCCGGGGCGGCACCATATATTTT.